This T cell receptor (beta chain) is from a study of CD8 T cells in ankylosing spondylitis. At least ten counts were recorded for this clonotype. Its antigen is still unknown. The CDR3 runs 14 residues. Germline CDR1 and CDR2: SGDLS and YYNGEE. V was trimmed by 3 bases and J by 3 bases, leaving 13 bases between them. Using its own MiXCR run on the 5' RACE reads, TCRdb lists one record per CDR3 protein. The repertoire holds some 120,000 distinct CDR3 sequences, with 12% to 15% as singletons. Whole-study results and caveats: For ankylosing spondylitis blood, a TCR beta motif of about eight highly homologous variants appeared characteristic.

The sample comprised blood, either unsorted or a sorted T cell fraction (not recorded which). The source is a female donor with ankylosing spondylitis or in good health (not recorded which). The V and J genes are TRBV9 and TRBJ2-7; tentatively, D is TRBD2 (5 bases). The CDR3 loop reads CASSETPEGYEQYF. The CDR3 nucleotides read TGTGCCAGCAGCGAAACACCAGAGGGCTACGAGCAGTACTTC.